This T cell receptor (beta chain) is from a study of radiation and T cells in renal cell carcinoma. The time point denotes: blood 2 weeks post-SBRT. Documented treatment: 15 Gy SBRT to primary tumor, nephrectomy 4 weeks later. Assay used: immunoSEQ multiplex PCR; TCRdb lists only in-frame clones, some missing. The sample consists of tens of thousands of clones, 80% of them appearing once. Whole-study results and caveats: In blood, top tumor clones expanded by 2 weeks, shrinking by 4.

Trimming removed 1 base at V and 5 bases at J, with 11 bases between. The CDR3 spans 15 residues. Germline lookup yields CDR1 SGHVS and CDR2 FNYEAQ. This clone occurred a few times. Its antigen is undetermined. This sample comprised blood, obtained from a patient whose treatment included radiotherapy and nephrectomy. The TCR was taken from a woman in her seventies with renal cell carcinoma. The V gene is TRBV7-6, the J gene TRBJ1-4; D unresolved. Here the CDR3 DNA reads TGTGCCAGCAGCTTAGAAGCGGGATTCAATGAAAAACTGTTTTTT. Encoded protein: CASSLEAGFNEKLFF. Together with reference TRBV7-6 and TRBJ1-4, the CDR3 gives the full variable domain: GAGVSQSPRYKVTKRGQDVALRCDPISGHVSLYWYRQALGQGPEFLTYFNYEAQQDKSGLPNDRFSAERPEGSISTLTIQRTEQRDSAMYRCASSLEAGFNEKLFFGSGTQLSVL.